A single sample is the source of the 2 T cell receptor beta chains below, sequenced in a study of CXCR3-negative and CXCR3-positive naive CD8 T cells. In preparing the TRB cDNA libraries, 5' RACE with UMI labels was used. TCRdb reprocessed the 5' RACE reads, with one entry per CDR3 protein and no DNA. This sample's table has about 5,800 distinct CDR3 sequences. Specimen: naive CXCR3- CD8+ T cells from blood. As for subset: CD45RO-CCR7+CD27+CD95- naive CD8+ T cells lacking CXCR3 (TNR3-). The receptors originated from a human donor in good health. Some clones in this sample may be carry-over from other donors' samples.

The CDR3 loop is CSVEDGPGVIHGYTF. The chain joins TRBV29-1 to TRBJ1-2; absent DNA, TCRdb's TRBD1 call cannot be checked. Germline loops: CDR1 SQVTM, CDR2 ANQGSEA. The length of the CDR3 is 15 residues.

J is TRBJ1-6 and V is TRBV28. CDR3 length equals 14 residues. CDR1 is MDHEN and CDR2 is SYDVKM in the germline V gene. CDR3 protein: CASSSRILNSPLHF.